A single sample gave rise to the 3 T cell receptor beta chains below, sequenced in a study of T-cell memory formation after mild COVID-19. TCRdb re-called the 5' RACE reads through MiXCR, storing one row per CDR3 protein. The sample records roughly 510,000 distinct CDR3 sequences, roughly 17% being singletons. The specimen was PBMCs or a T cell subset sorted from them (not recorded which). The receptors stem from an adult woman who had mild COVID-19 (a few samples of this study predate the infection). Cell type and time point are not known.

This clonotype has just a few counts. The V and J genes are TRBV14 and TRBJ2-7, with D unresolved. The CDR3 is made up of 14 amino acids. CDR1 is SGHDN, CDR2 FVKESK, per germline. V was cut by 1 base and J by 2 bases, with 9 bases left in between. The chain's CDR3 is CASSQGPKPYEQYF. For the CDR3, the DNA is TGTGCCAGCAGCCAAGGACCGAAGCCCTACGAGCAGTACTTC.

The chain employs TRBV7-9 and TRBJ2-7; D not certain. The germline V gene has CDR1 SEHNR and CDR2 FQNEAQ (reference sequence). This CDR3 is built from 14 residues. Trimming shortened V by 1 base and J by 5 bases, and 12 bases separated the two germline ends. CDR3 bases: TGTGCCAGCAGCTTAGTTATGGGGTCCCACGAGCAGTACTTC. Amino acid sequence: CASSLVMGSHEQYF.

This chain joins TRBV7-9 and TRBJ1-3; D is unclear. The CDR3 spans 16 residues. Germline V CDR1 and CDR2: SEHNR, FQNEAQ (reference sequence). Trimming left V 5 bases short and J 0 bases short, with 14 bases between. This CDR3 is CASSPAVVFSGNTIYF. CDR3 nucleotides: TGTGCCAGCAGCCCTGCGGTGGTTTTCTCTGGAAACACCATATATTTT.